The present T cell receptor (beta chain) was sequenced within a study of cytomegalovirus exposure and HLA in healthy donors. Study-level points and caveats: Specificity for CMV antigens was confirmed in vitro for three of the CMV-associated chains. The classifier reportedly diagnosed cytomegalovirus status with high specificity and sensitivity. The study put 150 to 200 TCR beta chains on its list as cytomegalovirus-associated. In a later analysis, first-cohort TCR clusters were found to tend to co-occur in the 120 or so validation repertoires.

Comments on this clone: What it recognizes is unknown.

Here immunoSEQ multiplex PCR was the method, and the copy in TCRdb shows in-frame clones only, minus some. The sample consists of fewer than 350,000 clones, roughly 90% of them appearing once. The CDR3 is 15 residues long. The V and J ends lost 4 bases and 0 bases respectively, with 12 bases between them. The germline gives CDR1 MDHEN, CDR2 SYDVKM. What was sequenced was PBMCs. The chain uses TRBV28 and TRBJ1-2; D not certain. The receptor was derived from a woman aged 18-29 years in good health and CMV-seronegative. CDR3 in amino acids: CASSSLTNTNYGYTF. CDR3 nucleotides: TGTGCCAGCAGTTCCCTGACAAACACTAACTATGGCTACACCTTC.